The source of this T cell receptor (beta chain) is a study of tumor and adjacent non-tumor tissue in lung cancer. Study findings and constraints: Tumor tissue had significantly higher TCR diversity than normal lung. Higher tumor TCR diversity was associated with shorter survival.

The CDR3 has 16 residues. Per germline, CDR1 MNHNS and CDR2 SASEGT. As concerns this clonotype: The antigen remains undetermined. The junction shows a germline mismatch at one end, possibly a read error.

RNA was extracted from bulk tissue without any cell sorting. Distant lung tissue was collected more than 3 cm away from the tumor edge. The library came from three nested PCR rounds adapted from ARM-PCR protocols. Each CDR3 protein is one row after TCRdb ran MiXCR on the multiplex PCR reads. The sample contains tens of thousands of distinct CDR3 sequences, 76% of which appear only once. This sequence joins TRBV6-1 and TRBJ2-2, with D possibly matching TRBD2 (5 bases). Sequenced material: distant non-tumor lung tissue. This clonotype was obtained from a man between 65 and 85 years old with non-small cell lung cancer. The CDR3 DNA is TGTGCCAGCAGTGAAGCACCTTATGATCACACCGGGGAACTGTTTTTT. It translates to CASSEAPYDHTGELFF.